What follows describes a single T cell receptor beta chain. Its cognate antigen is unknown. This sample was taken from a study of T cell responses to AZD1222 COVID-19 vaccine. Study overall: Some second doses came at about 4 weeks and others at about 12 weeks; these were pooled.

Data came from immunoSEQ multiplex PCR; TCRdb stores just in-frame clones and leaves some out. The sample yields about 110,000 clones, about 85% seen once. The J segment lost 8 bases and the V segment lost 11 bases, leaving 6 bases of the junction unmatched. CDR1 is MDHEN and CDR2 is SYDVKM in the germline V gene. The CDR3 spans 11 residues. Findings and caveats of the study: Donor demographics were predominantly white British with a female majority; clonal diversity may be underestimated.

This receptor was obtained from an adult in good health. The sequenced sample was peripheral blood, obtained on day 0 of AZD1222 vaccination. The chain carries TRBV28 and TRBJ1-2; 9 positions match TRBD1. The DNA for the CDR3 is TGTGCCGGGTGGACAGGGGACGGCTACACCTTC. Translated, it gives CAGWTGDGYTF.